This is a list of T cell receptor beta chains from one sample in a study of control samples from healthy donors and cancer patients. Data came from immunoSEQ multiplex PCR; TCRdb stores just in-frame clones and leaves some out. The sample lists 200,000 to 250,000 clones, about 94% occurring once. The material sequenced was blood. The receptors shown here come from a man aged 50-59 years in good health. The CDR3 runs from the conserved cysteine through the conserved F or W. A D gene is named only where the DNA matches it firmly. Size is stated for part of the rows, as once, few or many counts, or as a class when the clone is expanded.

clone_size j_call v_call d_call cdr3_nt cdr3_aa
NA TRBJ1-4 TRBV24-1 NA TGTGCCACCAGTGATGTCCGTGTCCATAATGAAAAACTGTTTTTT CATSDVRVHNEKLFF
NA TRBJ2-1 TRBV15 TRBD2 TGTGCCACCAGCATAATCGGGGGGGTGCGGAATGAGCAGTTCTTC CATSIIGGVRNEQFF
once TRBJ1-3 TRBV6-5 NA TGTGCCAGCTCCCTAGGGGCAGCTGGAAACACCATATATTTT CASSLGAAGNTIYF
NA TRBJ2-5 TRBV5-1 NA TGCGCCAGCAGCTTAAAAGGGATCCAAGAGACCCAGTACTTC CASSLKGIQETQYF
NA TRBJ1-1 TRBV11-2 TRBD1 TGTGCCAGCAGCTCAGACAGGGGCCCTGAAGCTTTCTTT CASSSDRGPEAFF
NA TRBJ2-2 TRBV28 NA TGTGCCAGCACCACCACAGGGTTCACCGGGGAGCTGTTTTTT CASTTTGFTGELFF
NA TRBJ1-1 TRBV18 NA TGTGCCAGCTCACCAGGGGACACTGAAGCTTTCTTT CASSPGDTEAFF
NA TRBJ2-7 TRBV11-2 TRBD2 TGTGCCAGCAGCCCAAGGTCCGGACTAGCGGGACCGACCTACGAGCAGTACTTC CASSPRSGLAGPTYEQYF
NA TRBJ1-2 TRBV19 NA TGTGCCAGTATGGACTACCCCATCTATGGCTACACCTTC CASMDYPIYGYTF
NA TRBJ2-1 TRBV11-3 NA TGTGCCAGCAGTAAAAATAGCGGAAACAATGAGCAGTTCTTC CASSKNSGNNEQFF
NA TRBJ2-3 TRBV3-1/TRBV3-2 TRBD2 TGTGCCAGCAGCCAACTCACTAGCGGGGGGTCAGATACGCAGTATTTT CASSQLTSGGSDTQYF
NA TRBJ1-4 TRBV19 NA TGTGCCAGTGAGACTAATGAAAAACTGTTTTTT CASETNEKLFF
NA TRBJ1-2 TRBV7-9 NA TGTGCCAGCAGCCCACCCACAGGGAGCCACTATGGCTACACCTTC CASSPPTGSHYGYTF
NA TRBJ1-5 TRBV3-1/TRBV3-2 NA TGTGCCAGCAGCCAAGATCGGGGCCAGCCCCAGCATTTT CASSQDRGQPQHF
NA TRBJ2-1 TRBV7-2 NA TGTGCCAGCAGGGACGGATACAATGAGCAGTTCTTC CASRDGYNEQFF
NA TRBJ2-2 TRBV11-2 NA TGTGCCAGCAGTTCACAGTCCGGGGAGCTGTTTTTT CASSSQSGELFF
NA TRBJ1-2 TRBV27 NA TGTGCCAGCAGTTTAAGGGGGACCCTCTATGGCTACACCTTC CASSLRGTLYGYTF
NA TRBJ1-5 TRBV7-9 NA TGTGCCAGCAGCTCCACGAAATGGGGGCAGCCCCAGCATTTT CASSSTKWGQPQHF
NA TRBJ2-2 TRBV7-2 NA TGTGCCAGCAGCTTAGCGGGAGGGGGCTTGGGCGGCGGGGAGCTGTTTTTT CASSLAGGGLGGGELFF
NA TRBJ1-2 TRBV6-2/TRBV6-3 NA TGTGCCAGCAGCTCGTGGCGGGCTGGCGCCTTC CASSSWRAGAF
NA TRBJ2-1 TRBV5-1 TRBD2 TGCGCCAGCAGCTTGGCCCCCCCCGGAGCGGGGGGGACCAATGAGCAGTTCTTC CASSLAPPGAGGTNEQFF
once TRBJ2-7 TRBV6-6 TRBD1 TGTGCCAGCAGATACGGACAGGGACCCTACGAGCAGTACTTC CASRYGQGPYEQYF
NA TRBJ1-3 TRBV5-4 NA TGTGCCAGCAGCTTGGGGAGGTCAGGTGGAAACACCATATATTTT CASSLGRSGGNTIYF
NA TRBJ1-2 TRBV30 TRBD1 TGTGCCTGGTCCTCGACAGGGCGGGGCTACACCTTC CAWSSTGRGYTF
NA TRBJ1-1 TRBV7-9 TRBD1 TGTGCCAGCAGCTTAGCCGGGGACAGGGGAAAGGAAGCTTTCTTT CASSLAGDRGKEAFF
NA TRBJ1-2 TRBV14 TRBD1 TGTGCCAGCAGCCAAGACTTGACAGGGGCCTATGGCTACACCTTC CASSQDLTGAYGYTF
few TRBJ2-7 TRBV4-3 NA TGCGCCAGCAGCCAAGCCGATGGGGGGGCCGGTTTCGAGCAGTACTTC CASSQADGGAGFEQYF
NA TRBJ1-1 TRBV5-1 NA TGCGCCAGCAAACTTAACTCCGTAGGGGCCACATTGGGGTCTGAAGCTTTCTTT CASKLNSVGATLGSEAFF
NA TRBJ2-7 TRBV5-1 TRBD2 TGCGCCAGCAGCTTGATCACTAGCGGGGCCTACGAGCAGTACTTC CASSLITSGAYEQYF
NA TRBJ2-7 TRBV19 NA TGTGCCAGTAGTCCGGGATTGGGGACATTCTACAACGAGCAGTACTTC CASSPGLGTFYNEQYF
NA TRBJ1-5 TRBV9 NA TGTGCCAGCAGCGCCGGAGGAGGGTGGCAGCCCCAGCATTTT CASSAGGGWQPQHF
NA TRBJ2-1 TRBV24-1 NA TGTGCCACCAGTGGTTTCCGCAATGAGCAGTTCTTC CATSGFRNEQFF
NA TRBJ2-5 TRBV19 TRBD2 TGTGCCAGTAGCCCGAAGCGGGGCCCCCAAGAGACCCAGTACTTC CASSPKRGPQETQYF
NA TRBJ2-5 TRBV5-1 NA TGCGCCAGCAGCTCCCAGGACAGAGAGACCCAGTACTTC CASSSQDRETQYF
NA TRBJ1-1 TRBV5-8 NA TGTGCCAGCAGCAACGGACAGCGCAAGAACACTGAAGCTTTCTTT CASSNGQRKNTEAFF
once TRBJ1-3 TRBV5-1 NA TGCGCCAGCAGCGACCCCCGGGAGAGCTCTGGAAACACCATATATTTT CASSDPRESSGNTIYF
NA TRBJ1-2 TRBV4-2 TRBD1 TGTGCCAGCAGACCCAGTGGGACAGGGTACTATGGCTACACCTTC CASRPSGTGYYGYTF
NA TRBJ2-1 TRBV3-1/TRBV3-2 TRBD2 TGTGCCAGCAGCCAAGTACTAGCGGGGGGGGCTAATGAGCAGTTCTTC CASSQVLAGGANEQFF
NA TRBJ2-5 TRBV5-4 NA TGTGCCAGCAGCAGAAGAAATTGGGGGGAACCACAAGAGACCCAGTACTTC CASSRRNWGEPQETQYF
NA TRBJ1-1 TRBV4-2 NA TGTGCCAGCAGCCAAGATTCAGGAGCTTTCTTT CASSQDSGAFF
NA TRBJ2-5 TRBV24-1 NA TGTGCCACCAGTGAAGGGGCCTTCGGGTTCTCTGAGACCCAGTACTTC CATSEGAFGFSETQYF
NA TRBJ2-1 TRBV6-5 TRBD1 TGTGCCAGCAGTTACTCTGTCAGGGGGCTTAATGAGCAGTTCTTC CASSYSVRGLNEQFF
few TRBJ2-7 TRBV6-6 NA TGTGCCAGCACACCCACAGCGTCCTACGAGCAGTACTTC CASTPTASYEQYF
NA TRBJ1-6 TRBV5-1 NA TGCGCCAGCAGCTTGGTCGTCAGCAATTCACCCCTCCACTTT CASSLVVSNSPLHF
NA TRBJ1-5 TRBV5-6 NA TGTGCCAGCAGCTTAACCAGGGCTTATAGCAATCAGCCCCAGCATTTT CASSLTRAYSNQPQHF
once TRBJ1-1 TRBV28 NA TGTGCCAGCAGTCCTCTCGTTCGGGGGGCCGCTTTCTTT CASSPLVRGAAFF
NA TRBJ2-5 TRBV7-9 NA TGTGCCAGCAGCCAATTAGAGACCCAGTACTTC CASSQLETQYF
NA TRBJ2-7 TRBV7-2 NA TGTGCCAGCAGCAGTAGGGGCGGGCAGGGGTCCTACGAGCAGTACTTC CASSSRGGQGSYEQYF
NA TRBJ1-1 TRBV11-3 NA TGTGCCAGCAGCCCATCGACAGCGAACACTGAAGCTTTCTTT CASSPSTANTEAFF
NA TRBJ2-7 TRBV5-1 NA TGCGCCAGCAGCTTAGACGGACTCTACGAGCAGTACTTC CASSLDGLYEQYF
NA TRBJ2-1 TRBV19 TRBD2 TGTGCCAGTAGTAGGGACAAAACTAGCGGGGGGGCCGGCTACAATGAGCAGTTCTTC CASSRDKTSGGAGYNEQFF
NA TRBJ1-5 TRBV6-2/TRBV6-3 NA TGTGCCAGCAGTTGGCCGGGGAGCCAGCCCCAGCATTTT CASSWPGSQPQHF
NA TRBJ2-1 TRBV5-1 TRBD1 TGCGCCAGCAGCTTGGTAGGACAGGGGTCGGATGAGCAGTTCTTC CASSLVGQGSDEQFF
NA TRBJ2-7 TRBV6-5 NA TGTGCCAGCACACCAATCCGGCAGGGGACGAAGCAGTACTTC CASTPIRQGTKQYF
NA TRBJ2-3 TRBV7-2 TRBD1 TGTGCCAGCGACTCCGGGACAGGGGGCCCAGATACGCAGTATTTT CASDSGTGGPDTQYF
once TRBJ2-5 TRBV24-1 NA TGTGCCACCAGTGACACCCTCGGAGAGACCCAGTACTTC CATSDTLGETQYF
NA TRBJ1-5 TRBV10-3 TRBD1 TGTGCCACGGCCGGGACAGGACATAGCAATCAGCCCCAGCATTTT CATAGTGHSNQPQHF
NA TRBJ2-7 TRBV6-2/TRBV6-3 NA TGTGCCAGCAGTGCTCCCGGGACTCCGACCTACGAGCAGTACTTC CASSAPGTPTYEQYF
NA TRBJ1-2 TRBV7-9 NA TGTGCCAGCAGCCCACCAGGGGTTGTAGATGGCTACACCTTC CASSPPGVVDGYTF